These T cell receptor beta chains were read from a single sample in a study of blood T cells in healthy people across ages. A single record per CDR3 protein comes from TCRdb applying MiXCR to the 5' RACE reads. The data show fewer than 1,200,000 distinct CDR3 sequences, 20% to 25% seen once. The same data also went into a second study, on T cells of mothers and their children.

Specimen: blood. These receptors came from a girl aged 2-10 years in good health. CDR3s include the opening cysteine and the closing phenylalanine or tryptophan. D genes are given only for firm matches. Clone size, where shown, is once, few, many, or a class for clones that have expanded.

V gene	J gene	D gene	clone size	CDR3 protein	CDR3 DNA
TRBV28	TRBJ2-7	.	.	CATEVDRDGKYEQYF	TGTGCCACCGAAGTGGACCGGGACGGAAAGTACGAGCAGTACTTC
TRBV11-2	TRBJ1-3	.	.	CVSSPPMRDTIYF	TGTGTCAGCAGCCCTCCGATGAGGGACACCATATATTTT
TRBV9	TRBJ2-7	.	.	CASSPDRSPLEWYF	TGTGCCAGCAGTCCCGACAGGTCTCCTTTGGAATGGTACTTC
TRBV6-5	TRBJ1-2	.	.	CASSYTGFKDNGYTF	TGTGCCAGCAGTTACACGGGATTTAAGGACAACGGCTACACCTTC
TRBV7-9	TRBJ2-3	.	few	CASSRDSSLEDTQYF	TGTGCCAGCAGCCGAGACAGTTCTTTGGAAGATACGCAGTATTTT
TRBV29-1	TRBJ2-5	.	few	CSVEGVASETQYF	TGCAGCGTTGAGGGTGTGGCCTCGGAGACCCAGTACTTC
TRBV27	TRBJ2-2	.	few	CASRTRENTGELFF	TGTGCCAGCAGAACCCGGGAGAACACCGGGGAGCTGTTTTTT
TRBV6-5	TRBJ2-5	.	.	CASGNLRETQYF	TGTGCCAGCGGCAATCTACGGGAGACCCAGTACTTC
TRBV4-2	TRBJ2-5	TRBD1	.	CASSPRGMTGQGGETQYF	TGTGCCAGCAGTCCAAGAGGTATGACGGGACAGGGAGGAGAGACCCAGTACTTC
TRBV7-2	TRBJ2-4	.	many	CASSFRQGNIQYF	TGTGCCAGCAGCTTTAGGCAGGGAAACATTCAGTACTTC
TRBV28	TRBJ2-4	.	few	CVNGDGLAKNIQYF	TGTGTCAACGGGGACGGTCTAGCCAAAAACATTCAGTACTTC
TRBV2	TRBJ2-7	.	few	CASTQDSHEQYF	TGTGCCAGCACCCAGGACAGCCACGAGCAGTACTTC
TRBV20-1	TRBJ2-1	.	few	CSARDHIETVYNEQFF	TGCAGTGCTAGAGATCATATAGAGACCGTTTACAATGAGCAGTTCTTC
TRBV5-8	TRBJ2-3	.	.	CASSLMSSSTDTQYF	TGTGCCAGCAGCTTGATGTCGTCAAGCACAGATACGCAGTATTTT
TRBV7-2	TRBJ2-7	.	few	CASSPGSVYEQYF	TGTGCCAGCAGCCCCGGGTCAGTCTACGAGCAGTACTTC
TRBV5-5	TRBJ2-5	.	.	CASSPTSIQKFF	TGTGCCAGCAGCCCGACTTCAATCCAGAAGTTCTTC
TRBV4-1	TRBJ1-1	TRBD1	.	CASRMWDRETEAFF	TGCGCCAGCAGGATGTGGGACAGGGAGACTGAAGCTTTCTTT
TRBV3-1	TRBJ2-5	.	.	CASSREFETQYF	TGTGCCAGCAGCCGAGAGTTCGAGACCCAGTACTTC
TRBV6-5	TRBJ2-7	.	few	CASSYSGYSHEQYF	TGTGCCAGCAGTTACTCAGGGTATTCCCACGAGCAGTACTTC
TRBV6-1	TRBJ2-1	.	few	CASSRPLNGGNEQFF	TGTGCCAGCAGTCGACCTCTCAACGGAGGCAATGAGCAGTTCTTC
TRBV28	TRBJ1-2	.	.	CASRGTATTPANYGYTF	TGTGCCAGCAGGGGAACGGCCACAACTCCTGCTAACTATGGCTACACCTTC
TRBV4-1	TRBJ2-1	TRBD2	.	CASSHRPGLATYNEQFF	TGCGCCAGCAGCCACCGACCGGGACTAGCGACCTACAATGAGCAGTTCTTC
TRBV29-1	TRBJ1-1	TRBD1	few	CSASDRGGDTEAFF	TGCAGCGCATCGGACAGGGGAGGCGACACTGAAGCTTTCTTT
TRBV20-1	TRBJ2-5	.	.	CSVSWGETQYF	TGCAGTGTTTCTTGGGGAGAGACCCAGTACTTC
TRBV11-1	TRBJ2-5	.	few	CASSSMIASSGDRETQYF	TGTGCCAGCAGCTCCATGATCGCGAGCTCGGGCGATCGGGAGACCCAGTACTTC
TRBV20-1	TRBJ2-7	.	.	CSARAPLEGWEQYF	TGCAGTGCTAGAGCGCCTTTGGAGGGGTGGGAGCAGTACTTC
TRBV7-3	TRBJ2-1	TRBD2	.	CASSLGGTYNGQFF	TGTGCCAGCAGCTTGGGAGGGACCTACAATGGGCAGTTCTTC
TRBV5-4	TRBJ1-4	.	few	CASSSGGSSANEKLFF	TGTGCCAGCAGCTCTGGGGGGTCCTCGGCTAATGAAAAACTGTTTTTT
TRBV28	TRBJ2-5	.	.	CASRLGGKETQYF	TGTGCCAGTCGACTAGGGGGAAAAGAGACCCAGTACTTC
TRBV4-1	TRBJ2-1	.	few	CASSQEMVRLDKFF	TGCGCCAGCAGCCAAGAAATGGTCCGGCTAGACAAGTTCTTC
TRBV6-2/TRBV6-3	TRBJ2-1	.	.	CARGEGTNNEQFF	TGTGCCAGGGGCGAGGGAACGAACAATGAGCAGTTCTTC
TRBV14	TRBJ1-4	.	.	CASSQDSLNEKLFF	TGTGCCAGCAGCCAGGACAGCTTAAATGAAAAACTGTTTTTT
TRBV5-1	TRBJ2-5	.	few	CASTPDTYQETQYF	TGCGCCAGCACCCCAGACACATACCAAGAGACCCAGTACTTC
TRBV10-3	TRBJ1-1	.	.	CASQTRRTEAFF	TGTGCCTCCCAAACTCGGCGGACTGAAGCTTTCTTT
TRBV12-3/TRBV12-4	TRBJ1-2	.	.	CASSLSTGLVYGYTF	TGTGCCAGCAGCCTAAGTACAGGGCTTGTCTATGGCTACACCTTC
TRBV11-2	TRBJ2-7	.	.	CASSSGALQPYEQYF	TGTGCCAGCAGCTCCGGCGCTCTCCAACCCTACGAGCAGTACTTC
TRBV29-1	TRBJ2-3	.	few	CGETRGTDTQYF	TGCGGCGAGACCCGCGGCACAGATACGCAGTATTTT
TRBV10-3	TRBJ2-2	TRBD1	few	CAIDRANTGELFF	TGTGCCATCGACAGGGCAAACACCGGGGAGCTGTTTTTT
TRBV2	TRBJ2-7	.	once	CASRDSGLYEQYF	TGTGCCAGCAGGGATTCGGGCCTTTACGAGCAGTACTTC
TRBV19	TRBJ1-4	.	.	CASSPAYGDEKLFF	TGTGCCAGTAGTCCGGCCTACGGAGATGAAAAACTGTTTTTT
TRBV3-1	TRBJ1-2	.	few	CASSQEYYGYTF	TGTGCCAGCAGCCAAGAATACTATGGCTACACCTTC
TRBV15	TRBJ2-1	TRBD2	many	CATSNGGEQFF	TGTGCCACCAGCAACGGGGGGGAGCAGTTCTTC
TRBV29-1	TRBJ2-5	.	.	CSVSPVLSETQYF	TGCAGCGTTTCCCCCGTGCTAAGCGAGACCCAGTACTTC
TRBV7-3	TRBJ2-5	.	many	CASSLLPGSQETQYF	TGTGCCAGCAGCTTATTGCCAGGGTCCCAAGAGACCCAGTACTTC
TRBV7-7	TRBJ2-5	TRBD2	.	CGVGGMETQYF	TGTGGGGTGGGGGGGATGGAGACCCAGTACTTC
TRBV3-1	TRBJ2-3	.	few	CASSQVRSSTQYF	TGTGCCAGCAGCCAAGTGCGGTCGAGTACGCAGTATTTT
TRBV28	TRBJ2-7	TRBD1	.	CASTTGGEQYF	TGTGCCAGCACCACAGGGGGCGAGCAGTACTTC
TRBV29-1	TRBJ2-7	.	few	CSVVFIPYEQYF	TGCAGCGTTGTGTTTATCCCCTACGAGCAGTACTTC
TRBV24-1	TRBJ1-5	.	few	CATRRGNQPQHF	TGTGCCACCAGGAGGGGCAATCAGCCCCAGCATTTT
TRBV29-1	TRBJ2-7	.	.	CSVVGGELYEQYF	TGCAGCGTTGTAGGGGGGGAGCTCTACGAGCAGTACTTC
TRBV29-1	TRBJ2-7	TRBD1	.	CSAGQVSYEQYF	TGCAGCGCTGGACAGGTCTCCTACGAGCAGTACTTC
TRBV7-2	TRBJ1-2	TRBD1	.	CASSMDREGGYTF	TGTGCCAGCAGCATGGACAGGGAAGGCGGCTACACCTTC
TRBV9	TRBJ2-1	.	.	CASSVSWFGGRSYNERFF	TGTGCCAGCAGCGTATCGTGGTTCGGGGGTCGATCCTACAATGAGCGGTTCTTC
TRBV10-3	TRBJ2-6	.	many	CAISGGGARGYAEERANVLTF	TGTGCCATCAGCGGGGGCGGGGCGCGGGGATACGCTGAAGAGCGAGCCAACGTCCTGACTTTC
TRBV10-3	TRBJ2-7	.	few	CAISPSTTGTYEQYF	TGTGCCATCAGTCCATCAACGACAGGGACTTACGAGCAGTACTTC
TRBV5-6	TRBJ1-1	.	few	CASSLYTGVHNTEAFF	TGTGCCAGCAGCTTGTACACGGGGGTCCACAACACTGAAGCTTTCTTT
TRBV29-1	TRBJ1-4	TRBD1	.	CSALWDRQKLFF	TGCAGCGCCCTATGGGACAGACAGAAACTGTTTTTT
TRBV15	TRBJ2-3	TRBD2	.	CATSLRLAGDIDTQYF	TGTGCCACCAGCCTTCGACTAGCGGGAGACATAGATACGCAGTATTTT